This T cell receptor (beta chain) was retrieved from a study of shared T cell receptors in the human thymus. The CDR3 totals 16 residues. The germline V gene has CDR1 SGHRS and CDR2 YFSETQ. Trimming removed 4 bases at V and 2 bases at J, with 17 bases between. Method: immunoSEQ multiplex PCR; TCRdb's copy keeps in-frame clones and lacks some. In the table there are roughly 660,000 clones, approximately 90% of which are singletons. The same sample was also studied in work on human thymus T cells. That source reports: Thymus tissue for the work was resected from patients undergoing corrective heart surgery. Gene usage for V and J segments appeared biased in thymic and blood repertoires. Unrelated people showed highly overlapping thymic repertoires, related research reported.

The chain employs TRBV5-1 and TRBJ2-3, with a tentative D call TRBD2 (7 bases). The sequenced sample consisted of thymocytes. The receptor was derived from a boy younger than two with a congenital heart defect. This CDR3 reads CASSIRGGGNTDTQYF. The CDR3 nucleotides read TGCGCCAGCAGCATCCGAGGGGGAGGGAACACAGATACGCAGTATTTT.